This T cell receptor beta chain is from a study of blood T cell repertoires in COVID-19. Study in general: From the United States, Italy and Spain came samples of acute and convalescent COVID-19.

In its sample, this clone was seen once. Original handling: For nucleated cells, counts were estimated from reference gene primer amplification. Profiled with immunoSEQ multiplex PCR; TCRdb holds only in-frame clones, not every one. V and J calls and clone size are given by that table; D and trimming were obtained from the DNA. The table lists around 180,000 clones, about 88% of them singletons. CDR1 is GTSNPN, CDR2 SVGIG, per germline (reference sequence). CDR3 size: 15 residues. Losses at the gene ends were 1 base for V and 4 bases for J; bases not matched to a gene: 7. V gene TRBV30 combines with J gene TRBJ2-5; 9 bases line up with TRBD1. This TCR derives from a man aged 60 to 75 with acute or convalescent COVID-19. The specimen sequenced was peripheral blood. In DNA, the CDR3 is TGTGCCTGGAGTGACGGACAGGGGCAGGGAGAGACCCAGTACTTC. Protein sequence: CAWSDGQGQGETQYF.